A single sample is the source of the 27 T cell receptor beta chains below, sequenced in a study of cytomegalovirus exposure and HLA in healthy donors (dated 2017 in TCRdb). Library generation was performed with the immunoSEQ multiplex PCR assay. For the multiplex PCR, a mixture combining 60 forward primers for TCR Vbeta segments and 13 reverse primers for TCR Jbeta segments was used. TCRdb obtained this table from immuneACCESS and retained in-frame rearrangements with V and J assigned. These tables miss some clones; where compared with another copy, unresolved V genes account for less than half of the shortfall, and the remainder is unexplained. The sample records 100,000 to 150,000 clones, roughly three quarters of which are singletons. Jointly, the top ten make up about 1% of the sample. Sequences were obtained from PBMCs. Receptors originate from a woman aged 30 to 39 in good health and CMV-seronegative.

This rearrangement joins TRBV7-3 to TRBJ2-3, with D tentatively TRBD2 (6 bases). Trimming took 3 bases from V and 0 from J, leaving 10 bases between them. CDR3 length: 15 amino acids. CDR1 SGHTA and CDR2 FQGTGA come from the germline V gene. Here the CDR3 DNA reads TGTGCCAGCAGCTTGGCGGGAACGAGCACAGATACGCAGTATTTT. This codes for CASSLAGTSTDTQYF.

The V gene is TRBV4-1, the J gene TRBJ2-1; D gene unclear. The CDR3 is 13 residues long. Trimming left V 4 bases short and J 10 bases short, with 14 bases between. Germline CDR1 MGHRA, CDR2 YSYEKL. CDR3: CASSPPGILEQFF. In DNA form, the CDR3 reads TGCGCCAGCAGCCCGCCAGGCATTTTGGAGCAGTTCTTC.

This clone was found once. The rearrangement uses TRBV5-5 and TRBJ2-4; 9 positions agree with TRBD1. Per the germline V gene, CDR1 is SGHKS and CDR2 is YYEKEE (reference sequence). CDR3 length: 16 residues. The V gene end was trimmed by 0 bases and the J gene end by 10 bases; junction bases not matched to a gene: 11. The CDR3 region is CASSLDSGTGIGIQYF. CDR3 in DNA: TGTGCCAGCAGCTTGGATTCGGGGACAGGGATTGGAATTCAGTACTTC. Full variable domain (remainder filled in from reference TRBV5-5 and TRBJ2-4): DAGVTQSPTHLIKTRGQQVTLRCSPISGHKSVSWYQQVLGQGPQFIFQYYEKEERGRGNFPDRFSARQFPNYSSELNVNALLLGDSALYLCASSLDSGTGIGIQYFGAGTRLSVL.

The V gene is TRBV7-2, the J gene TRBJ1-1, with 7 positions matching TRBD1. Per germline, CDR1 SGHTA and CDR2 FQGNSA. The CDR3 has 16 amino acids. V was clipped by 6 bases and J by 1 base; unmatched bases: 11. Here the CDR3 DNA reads TGTGCCAGCAGATTTTTCGGACAGGTCGGGAACACTGAAGCTTTCTTT. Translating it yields CASRFFGQVGNTEAFF.

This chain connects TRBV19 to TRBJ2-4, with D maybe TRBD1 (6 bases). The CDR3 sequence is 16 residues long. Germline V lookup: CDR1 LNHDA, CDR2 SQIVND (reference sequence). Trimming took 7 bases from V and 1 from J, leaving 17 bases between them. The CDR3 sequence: CASTPPGVGAKNIQYF. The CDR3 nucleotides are TGTGCCAGTACCCCCCCAGGGGTTGGGGCCAAAAACATTCAGTACTTC.

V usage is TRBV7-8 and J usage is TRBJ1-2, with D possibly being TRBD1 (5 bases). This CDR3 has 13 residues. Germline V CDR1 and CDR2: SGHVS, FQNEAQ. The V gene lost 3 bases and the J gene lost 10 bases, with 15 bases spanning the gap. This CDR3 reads CASSFIHGQVYTF. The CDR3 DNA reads TGTGCCAGCAGCTTCATACACGGACAAGTCTACACCTTC.

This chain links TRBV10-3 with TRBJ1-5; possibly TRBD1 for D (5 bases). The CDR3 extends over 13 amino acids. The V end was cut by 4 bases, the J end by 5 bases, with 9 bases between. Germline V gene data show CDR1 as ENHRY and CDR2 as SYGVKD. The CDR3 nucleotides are TGTGCCATCAGTGCAGGGTATGATCAGCCCCAGCATTTT. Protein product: CAISAGYDQPQHF.

The CDR3 coding sequence is TGCAGCGTTGAGAGTTGGAGGGGAAGGGACGAGCAGTACTTC. Translated: CSVESWRGRDEQYF. This rearrangement joins TRBV29-1 to TRBJ2-7, with D tentatively TRBD2 (6 bases). This CDR3 region has 14 residues. The germline V gene encodes CDR1 SQVTM and CDR2 ANQGSEA. The V and J ends lost 3 bases and 5 bases respectively, with 17 bases between them.

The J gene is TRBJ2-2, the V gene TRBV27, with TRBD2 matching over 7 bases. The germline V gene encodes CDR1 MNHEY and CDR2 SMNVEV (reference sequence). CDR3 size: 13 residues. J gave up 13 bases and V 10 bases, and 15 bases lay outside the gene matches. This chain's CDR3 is CATRAGSGWGLFF. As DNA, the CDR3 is TGTGCCACCCGAGCGGGGTCCGGTTGGGGGCTGTTTTTT.

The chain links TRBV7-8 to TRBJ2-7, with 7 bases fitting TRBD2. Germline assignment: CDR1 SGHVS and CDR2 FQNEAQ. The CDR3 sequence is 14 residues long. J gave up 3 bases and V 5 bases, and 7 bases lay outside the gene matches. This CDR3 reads CASSLTGTNYEQYF. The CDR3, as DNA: TGTGCCAGCAGCCTCACCGGGACTAACTACGAGCAGTACTTC. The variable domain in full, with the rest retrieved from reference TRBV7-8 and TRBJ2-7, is GAGVSQSPRYKVAKRGQDVALRCDPISGHVSLFWYQQALGQGPEFLTYFQNEAQLDKSGLPSDRFFAERPEGSVSTLKIQRTQQEDSAVYLCASSLTGTNYEQYFGPGTRLTVT.

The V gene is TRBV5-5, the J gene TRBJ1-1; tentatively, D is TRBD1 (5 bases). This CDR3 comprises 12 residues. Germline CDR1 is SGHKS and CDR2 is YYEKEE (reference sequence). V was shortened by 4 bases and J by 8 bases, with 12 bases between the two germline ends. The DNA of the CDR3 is TGTGCCAGCAGCCGGTATGGGGGGGAAGCTTTCTTT. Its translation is CASSRYGGEAFF.

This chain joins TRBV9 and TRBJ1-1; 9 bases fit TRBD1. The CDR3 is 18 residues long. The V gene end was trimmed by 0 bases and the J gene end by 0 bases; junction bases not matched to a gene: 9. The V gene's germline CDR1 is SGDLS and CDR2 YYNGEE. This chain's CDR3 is CASSVEVSGQGMNTEAFF. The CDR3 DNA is TGTGCCAGCAGCGTAGAGGTATCAGGACAGGGGATGAACACTGAAGCTTTCTTT.

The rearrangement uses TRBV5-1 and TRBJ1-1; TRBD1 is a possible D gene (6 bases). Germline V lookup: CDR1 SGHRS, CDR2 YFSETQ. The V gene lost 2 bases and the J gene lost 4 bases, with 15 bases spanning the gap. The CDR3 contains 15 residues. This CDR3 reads CASSLGQHGSTEAFF. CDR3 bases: TGCGCCAGCAGCTTAGGACAGCATGGTAGCACTGAAGCTTTCTTT.

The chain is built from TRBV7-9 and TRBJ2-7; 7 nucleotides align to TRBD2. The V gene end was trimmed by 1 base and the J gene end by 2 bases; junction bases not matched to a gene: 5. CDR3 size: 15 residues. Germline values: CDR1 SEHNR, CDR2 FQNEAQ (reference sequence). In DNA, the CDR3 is TGTGCCAGCAGCTTAGTTACTAGCGTAACCTACGAGCAGTACTTC. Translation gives CASSLVTSVTYEQYF.

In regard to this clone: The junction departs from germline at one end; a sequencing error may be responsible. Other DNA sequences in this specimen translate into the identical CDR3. CDR3 amino acids: CASRPTGGTEAFF. The CDR3 nucleotides read TGTGCCAGCAGGCCGACAGGGGGCACTGAGGCTTTCTTT. This chain links TRBV2 with TRBJ1-1, with 10 bases fitting TRBD1. The CDR3 is 13 amino acids. CDR1 SNHLY and CDR2 FYNNEI come from the germline V gene.

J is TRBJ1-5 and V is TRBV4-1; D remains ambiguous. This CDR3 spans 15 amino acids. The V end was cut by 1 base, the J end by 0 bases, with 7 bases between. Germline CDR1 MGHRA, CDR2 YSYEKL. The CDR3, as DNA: TGCGCCAGCAGCCAAGCGGGAATTAGCAATCAGCCCCAGCATTTT. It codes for CASSQAGISNQPQHF.

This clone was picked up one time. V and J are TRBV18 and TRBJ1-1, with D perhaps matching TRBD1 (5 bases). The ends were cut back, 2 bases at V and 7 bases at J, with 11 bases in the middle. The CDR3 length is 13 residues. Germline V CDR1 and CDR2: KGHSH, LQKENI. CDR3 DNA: TGTGCCAGCTCACCAACGGGGGAACTTGAAGCTTTCTTT. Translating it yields CASSPTGELEAFF.

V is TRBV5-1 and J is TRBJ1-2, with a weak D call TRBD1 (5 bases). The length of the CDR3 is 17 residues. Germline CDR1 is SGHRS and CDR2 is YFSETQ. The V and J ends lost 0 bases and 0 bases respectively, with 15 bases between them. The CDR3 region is CASSLGRGTETNYGYTF. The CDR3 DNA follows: TGCGCCAGCAGCTTGGGGCGGGGGACGGAGACTAACTATGGCTACACCTTC.

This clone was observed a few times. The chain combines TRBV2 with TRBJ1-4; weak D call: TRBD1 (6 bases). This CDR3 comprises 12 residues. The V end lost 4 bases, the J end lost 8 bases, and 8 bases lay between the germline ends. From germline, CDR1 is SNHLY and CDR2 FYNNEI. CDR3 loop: CASSAGEEKLFF. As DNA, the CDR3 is TGTGCCAGCAGTGCAGGGGAAGAAAAACTGTTTTTT.

The CDR3 coding sequence is TGTGCCAGCAGCCCCCCGTTACAGGGGAGAACTGAAGCTTTCTTT. Its protein product is CASSPPLQGRTEAFF. V usage is TRBV4-2 and J usage is TRBJ1-1, with 7 bases fitting TRBD1. The CDR3 consists of 15 residues. The ends lost 4 bases at V and 5 bases at J; junction bases unmatched: 10. CDR1 is LGHNA and CDR2 is YNFKEQ in the germline V gene.

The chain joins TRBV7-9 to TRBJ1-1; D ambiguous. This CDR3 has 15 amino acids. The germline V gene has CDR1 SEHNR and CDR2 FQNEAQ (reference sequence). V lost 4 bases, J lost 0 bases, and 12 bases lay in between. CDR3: CASSSILTMNTEAFF. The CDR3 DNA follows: TGTGCCAGCAGCTCAATCCTTACAATGAACACTGAAGCTTTCTTT.

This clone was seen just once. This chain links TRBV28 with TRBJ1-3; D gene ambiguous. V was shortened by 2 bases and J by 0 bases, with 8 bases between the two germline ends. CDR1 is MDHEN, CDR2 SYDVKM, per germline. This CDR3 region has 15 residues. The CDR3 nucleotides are TGTGCCAGCAGTTTAGACCAGCGCTCTGGAAACACCATATATTTT. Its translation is CASSLDQRSGNTIYF.

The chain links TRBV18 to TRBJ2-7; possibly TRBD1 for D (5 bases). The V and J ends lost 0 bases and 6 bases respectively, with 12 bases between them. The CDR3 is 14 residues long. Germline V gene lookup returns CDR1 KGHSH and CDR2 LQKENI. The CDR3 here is CASSPPTTAAEQYF. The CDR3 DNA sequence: TGTGCCAGCTCACCACCTACGACAGCCGCCGAGCAGTACTTC.

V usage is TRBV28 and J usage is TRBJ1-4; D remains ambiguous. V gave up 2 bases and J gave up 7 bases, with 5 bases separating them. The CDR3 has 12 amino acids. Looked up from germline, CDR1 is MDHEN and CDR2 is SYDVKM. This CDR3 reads CASSLGGEKLFF. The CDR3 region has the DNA TGTGCCAGCAGTTTAGGAGGTGAAAAACTGTTTTTT.

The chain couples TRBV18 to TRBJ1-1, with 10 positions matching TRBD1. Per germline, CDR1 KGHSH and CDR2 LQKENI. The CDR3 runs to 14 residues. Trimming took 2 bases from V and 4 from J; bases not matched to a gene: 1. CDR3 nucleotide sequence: TGTGCCAGCTCACCAGGACAGGGGGGCACTGAAGCTTTCTTT. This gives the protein CASSPGQGGTEAFF. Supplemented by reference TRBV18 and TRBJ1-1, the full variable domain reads NAGVMQNPRHLVRRRGQEARLRCSPMKGHSHVYWYRQLPEEGLKFMVYLQKENIIDESGMPKERFSAEFPKEGPSILRIQQVVRGDSAAYFCASSPGQGGTEAFFGQGTRLTVV.

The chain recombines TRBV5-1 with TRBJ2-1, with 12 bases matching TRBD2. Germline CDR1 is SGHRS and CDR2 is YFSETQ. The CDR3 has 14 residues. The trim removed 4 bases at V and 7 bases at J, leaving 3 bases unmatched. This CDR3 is CASSLTSGGNEQFF. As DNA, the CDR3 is TGCGCCAGCAGCCTAACTAGCGGGGGGAATGAGCAGTTCTTC. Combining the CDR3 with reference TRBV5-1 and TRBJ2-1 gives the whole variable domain KAGVTQTPRYLIKTRGQQVTLSCSPISGHRSVSWYQQTPGQGLQFLFEYFSETQRNKGNFPGRFSGRQFSNSRSEMNVSTLELGDSALYLCASSLTSGGNEQFFGPGTRLTVL.

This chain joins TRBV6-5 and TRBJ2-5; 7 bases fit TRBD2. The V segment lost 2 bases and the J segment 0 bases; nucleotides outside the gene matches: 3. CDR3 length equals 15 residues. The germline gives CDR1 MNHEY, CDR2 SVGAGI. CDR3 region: CASSYHGGDQETQYF. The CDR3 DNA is TGTGCCAGCAGTTACCATGGGGGGGACCAAGAGACCCAGTACTTC.